This T cell receptor beta chain was sequenced in a study of technical replicates of blood from a few donors. The V segment lost 4 bases and the J segment 3 bases; nucleotides outside the gene matches: 5. CDR1 is MNHNS, CDR2 SASEGT, per germline. CDR3 length equals 16 residues. The table came from immunoSEQ multiplex PCR; TCRdb's copy has only in-frame clones and leaves some out. The table has some 60,000 clones, less than 95% seen once. The sequence derives from a human donor in good health. Some clones in this sample may be carry-over from other donors' samples. The specimen sequenced was PBMCs. The chain couples TRBV6-1 to TRBJ2-1; 11 nucleotides align to TRBD2. In nucleotides, the CDR3 is TGTGCCAGCAGTGTACTAGCGGGAGAAATCTACAATGAGCAGTTCTTC. It specifies CASSVLAGEIYNEQFF.